This T cell receptor (beta chain) was sequenced for a study of blood T cell repertoires in COVID-19 (dated by TCRdb to 2019 to 2021). As for the study more broadly: Samples covering the acute and convalescent phases of COVID-19 were provided by collaborators in the United States, Italy and Spain. The material from the prospective study consisted of cDNA or gDNA derived from T cells, B-cell-depleted T cells, or PBMCs. Deeply sampled blood TCRbeta repertoires from subjects exposed to, actively infected with, or recovered from COVID-19 were included in the dataset. The repertoires were made available in a free public database intended to serve as a resource for research on the immune response to SARS-CoV-2. Samples came from the ongoing ImmuneRACE study (first 160 participants) plus 1,254 subjects from 6 global collaborators. Nearly every sample came with metadata listing a de-identified subject ID, COVID-19 status, age in years and sex. Where available, HLA class I and class II types were taken from metadata supplied by the sample provider and were not determined by assay-based typing. Study-wide conclusions, independent of this receptor: The quantity of clinical and demographic metadata differed by source and by participant and was supplied without curation.

TCRbeta CDR3 regions were amplified from genomic DNA by means of the immunoSEQ Assay, a bias-controlled multiplex PCR. For the original study's pipeline: The number of nucleated cells in each sample was estimated by amplification of reference gene primers within the assay. To quantify the absolute abundance of each unique TCRbeta CDR3 rearrangement, sequence reads were collapsed and filtered. Productive Simpson clonality was computed per sample as the square root of Simpson's diversity index over productive rearrangements. Imported from immuneACCESS, the table was reduced by TCRdb to in-frame sequences with V and J called. These copies leave out some clones; in studies compared against another copy, an unresolved V gene accounts for under half, and the cause of the remainder is not known. That table gives V, J and clone size, and the DNA gave D and trimming. The sample table records 50,000 to 55,000 clones; roughly 89% of these occur just once. Under 3.5% of the sample belongs to the ten largest clones.

Concerning this clone itself: This receptor's antigen is unknown. Base qualities are not recorded, but no much larger clone differs from it by a single base.

Each collaborating institution followed its own protocols to collect whole blood in K2EDTA tubes. Collaborator samples were shipped for TCRbeta analysis as frozen whole blood, isolated PBMCs, or DNA extracted from either sample type. Deletion took 5 bases off V and 1 base off J, with a span of 29 bases between the germline ends. The germline V gene (reference sequence) sets CDR1 to GTSNPN and CDR2 to SVGIG. The CDR3 goes from the cysteine to the phenylalanine over 19 residues. CDR3 DNA only is kept here, 57 bases in frame from base 1. Sample: peripheral blood. This receptor was taken from a man older than 75 with acute or convalescent COVID-19. The chain couples TRBV30 to TRBJ1-1; the D gene identity is not certain. The DNA reads as follows: TGTGCCTGGTTCGCATCCCAAACCCGACAAACGAGGGCGAACACTGAAGCTTTCTTT. This translates into CAWFASQTRQTRANTEAFF.